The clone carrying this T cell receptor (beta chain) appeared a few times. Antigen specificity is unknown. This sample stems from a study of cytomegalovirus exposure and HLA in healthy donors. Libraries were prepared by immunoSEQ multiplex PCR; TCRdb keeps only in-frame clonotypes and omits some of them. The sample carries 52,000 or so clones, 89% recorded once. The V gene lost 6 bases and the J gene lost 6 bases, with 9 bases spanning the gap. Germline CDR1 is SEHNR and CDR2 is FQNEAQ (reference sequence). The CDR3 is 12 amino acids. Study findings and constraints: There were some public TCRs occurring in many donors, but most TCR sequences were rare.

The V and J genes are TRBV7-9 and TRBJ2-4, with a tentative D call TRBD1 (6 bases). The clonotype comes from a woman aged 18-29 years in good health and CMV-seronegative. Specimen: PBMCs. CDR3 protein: CASSVQGNIQYF. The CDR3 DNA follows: TGTGCCAGCAGTGTACAGGGAAACATTCAGTACTTC. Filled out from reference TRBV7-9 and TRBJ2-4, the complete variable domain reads DTGVSQNPRHKITKRGQNVTFRCDPISEHNRLYWYRQTLGQGPEFLTYFQNEAQLEKSRLLSDRFSAERPKGSFSTLEIQRTEQGDSAMYLCASSVQGNIQYFGAGTRLSVL.